These 29 T cell receptor beta chains originate from one sample sequenced in a study of T cells in Graves' hyperthyroidism and ophthalmopathy. RNA transcripts gave rise to amplified TCR beta CDR3 regions. The HTBI primer set served for first-round RT-PCR of the TCR CDR3. TCRdb independently ran MiXCR on the multiplex PCR reads; one entry per CDR3 protein. The profile shows some 440,000 distinct CDR3 sequences, 15% to 18% of them singletons. What was sequenced was blood. These receptors came from a woman aged 18-29 years with Graves' hyperthyroidism.

This rearrangement joins TRBV27 to TRBJ2-7; possibly TRBD2 for D (5 bases). The length of the CDR3 is 14 residues. V dropped 3 bases and J dropped 2 bases, with 11 bases sitting between them. Germline CDR1 and CDR2: MNHEY and SMNVEV (reference sequence). The CDR3 here is CASSFSGVPYEQYF. The CDR3 DNA sequence: TGTGCCAGCAGTTTTTCCGGGGTGCCCTACGAGCAGTACTTC.

The chain employs TRBV19 and TRBJ2-3, with D possibly matching TRBD1 (5 bases). Germline V lookup: CDR1 LNHDA, CDR2 SQIVND (reference sequence). The CDR3 covers 15 residues. Deletions cut 5 bases from V and 3 bases from J, with 15 bases between. CDR3 protein: CASSRVQAVTDTQYF. CDR3 DNA: TGTGCCAGTAGTCGGGTACAGGCGGTGACAGATACGCAGTATTTT.

This clonotype showed up many times. The V call is TRBV5-8, the J call TRBJ2-5; TRBD1 or TRBD2 may be the D gene (7 bases each). V dropped 4 bases and J dropped 12 bases, with 16 bases sitting between them. Germline loops: CDR1 SGHTS, CDR2 YDEGEE. The CDR3 is 12 residues long. The CDR3 loop is CASSKAGGVKYF. As DNA, the CDR3 is TGTGCCAGCAGCAAAGCAGGGGGGGTGAAGTACTTC.

There are a few counts of this clonotype. This chain's CDR3 is CSARPSGNTIYF. The DNA of the CDR3 is TGCAGTGCGAGACCCTCGGGAAACACCATATATTTT. The rearrangement joins TRBV20-1 to TRBJ1-3; D remains unclear. CDR1 and CDR2 from the germline V gene are DFQATT and SNEGSKA (reference sequence). Deletions cut 6 bases from V and 4 bases from J, with 10 bases between. The CDR3 runs to 12 residues.

In this sample, this clonotype turned up many times. The chain carries TRBV28 and TRBJ1-4; 7 nucleotides match TRBD1. Germline assignment: CDR1 MDHEN and CDR2 SYDVKM. The J segment lost 1 base and the V segment lost 4 bases, leaving 3 bases of the junction unmatched. CDR3 length: 15 amino acids. CDR3 amino acids: CASSSPGGTNEKLFF. In DNA form, the CDR3 reads TGTGCCAGCAGTTCTCCAGGGGGAACTAATGAAAAACTGTTTTTT.

In this sample, this clonotype turned up many times. V is TRBV20-1 and J is TRBJ1-4; D is unresolved. This CDR3 comprises 14 residues. With 2 bases removed from V and 8 bases from J, the gap between germline ends came to 15 bases. CDR1 and CDR2 (germline): DFQATT, SNEGSKA (reference sequence). CDR3 bases: TGCAGTGCTAGACTCCTGGGGAGTTGGGAAAAACTGTTTTTT. Translating it yields CSARLLGSWEKLFF.

With respect to this clonotype: This may stem from a read error, because a much larger clone lies one nucleotide away. This rearrangement joins TRBV11-3 to TRBJ2-5, with 11 bases lining up with TRBD2. V lost 8 bases and J lost 7; bases outside the gene matches: 9. The CDR3 covers 14 residues. Germline loops: CDR1 SGHNT, CDR2 YENEEA. CDR3 in DNA: TGTGCCAGCTCACCTACCACTAGCGGGGGGACCCAGTACTTC. Its translation: CASSPTTSGGTQYF.

The table lists this clonotype with many counts. The chain's CDR3 is CASSLGRAHEQYF. CDR3 DNA: TGTGCCAGCAGCTTGGGCAGGGCCCACGAGCAGTACTTC. This sequence joins TRBV5-6 and TRBJ2-7; the D gene is possibly TRBD1 (5 bases). Germline CDR1 is SGHDT and CDR2 is YYEEEE. This CDR3 region has 13 residues. V was trimmed by 0 bases and J by 5 bases, leaving 9 bases between them.

CDR3 region: CASSLDRGATQYF. CDR3 nucleotide sequence: TGTGCCAGCAGCTTAGACAGGGGCGCGACCCAGTACTTC. V and J are TRBV11-2 and TRBJ2-5; D may be TRBD1 (6 bases). The CDR3 length is 13 residues. Trimming stripped 0 bases from V and 7 bases from J, with 9 bases between. Germline V gene lookup returns CDR1 SGHAT and CDR2 FQNNGV.

This clonotype occurred many times. This chain joins TRBV2 and TRBJ1-5, with 10 bases matching TRBD1. This CDR3 is 15 amino acids long. The germline CDR1 and CDR2 sequences are SNHLY and FYNNEI. After removal of 7 bases from V and 4 bases from J, the junction contained 7 bases not matched to a gene. CDR3 sequence (DNA): TGTGCCAGCACCCGGGACAGGGGTGAGAATCAGCCCCAGCATTTT. Protein sequence: CASTRDRGENQPQHF.

This clonotype appeared many times. The J gene is TRBJ1-1, the V gene TRBV19; weak D call: TRBD1 (6 bases). CDR3 size: 15 residues. In germline, CDR1 is LNHDA, CDR2 SQIVND (reference sequence). V was clipped by 6 bases and J by 6 bases, with 20 bases between them. For the CDR3, the DNA is TGTGCCAGTAGCCAATTGTCGGGGGCCTATTCTGAAGCTTTCTTT. Its protein is CASSQLSGAYSEAFF.

This clonotype was picked up many times. This chain links TRBV5-1 with TRBJ2-3, with 7 bases fitting TRBD2. CDR3 length: 13 residues. With 7 bases clipped from V and 4 bases from J, the junction kept 6 bases outside the gene matches. Germline V gene lookup returns CDR1 SGHRS and CDR2 YFSETQ. The CDR3 sequence is CASEAGMSDTQYF. DNA of the CDR3: TGCGCCAGCGAAGCGGGGATGTCAGATACGCAGTATTTT. Full variable domain (outside the CDR3, taken from reference TRBV5-1 and TRBJ2-3): KAGVTQTPRYLIKTRGQQVTLSCSPISGHRSVSWYQQTPGQGLQFLFEYFSETQRNKGNFPGRFSGRQFSNSRSEMNVSTLELGDSALYLCASEAGMSDTQYFGPGTRLTVL.

The V and J genes are TRBV25-1 and TRBJ2-2; TRBD1 matches at 8 bases. Unmatched junction bases numbered 5, after V lost 2 bases and J lost 3 bases. The CDR3 sequence is 16 residues long. Germline lookup yields CDR1 MGHDK and CDR2 SYGVNS. DNA of the CDR3: TGTGCCAGCAGTGAACTGCAGGGGGCTGACACCGGGGAGCTGTTTTTT. Protein sequence: CASSELQGADTGELFF.

The rearrangement joins TRBV5-8 to TRBJ1-5, with a possible D match to TRBD1 (5 bases). Per the germline V gene, CDR1 is SGHTS and CDR2 is YDEGEE. This CDR3 has 16 residues. Trimming stripped 0 bases from V and 2 bases from J, with 12 bases between. The DNA of the CDR3 is TGTGCCAGCAGCTTGGGAGGCAGGGATGGCAATCAGCCCCAGCATTTT. It encodes CASSLGGRDGNQPQHF.

The rearrangement uses TRBV28 and TRBJ2-3; no firm D call. There are 12 residues in the CDR3. V dropped 6 bases and J dropped 5 bases, with 9 bases sitting between them. Germline CDR1 and CDR2: MDHEN and SYDVKM. Here the CDR3 reads CASSRLRDTQYF. The CDR3 nucleotides are TGTGCCAGCAGCCGGCTCAGAGATACGCAGTATTTT.

There are many counts of this clonotype. The genes are TRBV28 and TRBJ2-7; 7 bases are shared with TRBD1. Looked up from germline, CDR1 is MDHEN and CDR2 is SYDVKM. The V segment lost 6 bases and the J segment 4 bases; nucleotides outside the gene matches: 9. This CDR3 has 14 residues. The DNA of the CDR3 is TGTGCCAGCAGACGGGACAGAGACCTTTACGAGCAGTACTTC. Amino acids: CASRRDRDLYEQYF.

Written as DNA, the CDR3 is TGTGCCACCAGTGTAAAGCCTACGTCTGGGATCCGGCGCACAGATACGCAGTATTTT. This codes for CATSVKPTSGIRRTDTQYF. The rearrangement joins TRBV24-1 to TRBJ2-3; no definite D call. V was shortened by 5 bases and J by 1 base, with 24 bases between the two germline ends. CDR3 size: 19 residues. Germline-derived CDR1 and CDR2 are KGHDR and SFDVKD.

About this clonotype: This may come from a read error, since a much larger clone is one base off. The V call is TRBV15, the J call TRBJ1-5; tentative D call: TRBD1 (5 bases). Germline CDR1 is LNHNV and CDR2 is YYDKDF (reference sequence). The CDR3 sequence is 12 residues long. The CDR3 here is CATSREGQPRHF. The CDR3 region has the DNA TGTGCCACCAGCAGAGAGGGGCAGCCCCGGCATTTT.

Turning to this clonotype: This could be a read error, since a much larger clone is one nucleotide away. J is TRBJ1-1 and V is TRBV9; TRBD1 might be the D (5 bases). This CDR3 contains 14 residues. Trimming pared 1 base from V and 2 bases from J, leaving 9 bases between. Germline V gives CDR1 SGDLS, CDR2 YYNGEE. The CDR3 reads CASSVWGFNTEAFF. In nucleotides, the CDR3 is TGTGCCAGCAGCGTATGGGGGTTCAACACTGAAGCTTTCTTT. The full variable domain, completed using reference TRBV9 and TRBJ1-1, is DSGVTQTPKHLITATGQRVTLRCSPRSGDLSVYWYQQSLDQGLQFLIQYYNGEERAKGNILERFSAQQFPDLHSELNLSSLELGDSALYFCASSVWGFNTEAFFGQGTRLTVV.

V gene TRBV19 combines with J gene TRBJ1-5, with D possibly TRBD1 on 5 matching bases. The germline V gene encodes CDR1 LNHDA and CDR2 SQIVND (reference sequence). V was pared by 2 bases and J by 2 bases, with 16 bases between. This CDR3 has 17 residues. The CDR3 coding sequence is TGTGCCAGTAGTATACGTGTCGGGGTGGGGGGCAATCAGCCCCAGCATTTT. Translated: CASSIRVGVGGNQPQHF.

In regard to this clonotype: It may be a read error: a sequence one base away is much more abundant. This sequence joins TRBV3-1 and TRBJ2-7; 8 bases agree with TRBD1. Germline-derived CDR1 and CDR2 are LGHDT and YNNKEL (reference sequence). V lost 4 bases and J lost 7; bases outside the gene matches: 12. The CDR3 covers 15 residues. CDR3 DNA sequence: TGTGCCAGCAGCCTACGACAGGGGACGGTGAGTGAGCAGTACTTC. Protein product: CASSLRQGTVSEQYF.

This clonotype was seen more than once but under ten times. The chain carries TRBV27 and TRBJ2-7; 9 bases agree with TRBD1. J lost 6 bases, V lost 7 bases, and 10 bases had no gene match. The CDR3 has 14 amino acids. Germline assignment: CDR1 MNHEY and CDR2 SMNVEV (reference sequence). CDR3 protein: CASTKQGADSEQYF. DNA of the CDR3: TGTGCCAGCACAAAACAGGGGGCGGATTCCGAGCAGTACTTC.

This chain joins TRBV7-9 and TRBJ2-1; D gene ambiguous. V was clipped by 4 bases and J by 7 bases, with 11 bases between them. Looked up from germline, CDR1 is SEHNR and CDR2 is FQNEAQ (reference sequence). This CDR3 is 13 amino acids long. CDR3 in DNA: TGTGCCAGCAGCTATGAAAATTTGAATGAGCAGTTCTTC. This sequence encodes CASSYENLNEQFF.

The chain links TRBV7-6 to TRBJ2-5; D tentatively fits TRBD1 or TRBD2 (6 bases each). Germline V lookup: CDR1 SGHVS, CDR2 FNYEAQ. The CDR3 has 17 amino acids. V gave up 1 base and J gave up 5 bases, with 20 bases separating them. The CDR3 sequence is CASSLGVLGGLMETQYF. CDR3 coding DNA: TGTGCCAGCAGCTTAGGGGTCCTGGGGGGCCTAATGGAGACCCAGTACTTC. Variable domain in full (rest from reference TRBV7-6 and TRBJ2-5): GAGVSQSPRYKVTKRGQDVALRCDPISGHVSLYWYRQALGQGPEFLTYFNYEAQQDKSGLPNDRFSAERPEGSISTLTIQRTEQRDSAMYRCASSLGVLGGLMETQYFGPGTRLLVL.

This clonotype was picked up a small number of times. This chain links TRBV6-2 or TRBV6-3 with TRBJ1-2; D remains ambiguous. The CDR3 totals 14 residues. V was pared by 0 bases and J by 3 bases, with 8 bases between. CDR1 and CDR2 (germline): MNHEY, SVGEGT. This chain's CDR3 is CASSYSAFYYGYTF. The CDR3 DNA reads as TGTGCCAGCAGTTACTCGGCGTTTTACTATGGCTACACCTTC.

This clonotype was seen repeatedly, ten times or more. The chain has TRBV3-1 and TRBJ2-3; a weak D match, TRBD1 (6 bases). The CDR3 totals 12 residues. V dropped 2 bases and J dropped 7 bases, with 7 bases sitting between them. Germline CDR1 reads LGHDT; CDR2 reads YNNKEL (reference sequence). The CDR3 coding sequence is TGTGCCAGCAGCCAAAGGGGGTATACGCAGTATTTT. This translates into CASSQRGYTQYF.

This clonotype was recorded at least ten times. The chain has TRBV5-4 and TRBJ1-1; 8 bases fit TRBD1. V gave up 0 bases and J gave up 4 bases; unmatched junction bases: 11. The CDR3 has 17 amino acids. The germline gives CDR1 SGHNT, CDR2 YYREEE (reference sequence). DNA for the CDR3: TGTGCCAGCAGCTTGGTTTCAGGGGGCAGGGGGAGCACTGAAGCTTTCTTT. This encodes CASSLVSGGRGSTEAFF.

This clonotype was seen a few times. This rearrangement joins TRBV24-1 to TRBJ2-1; 9 nucleotides line up with TRBD2. J gave up 5 bases and V 5 bases, and 12 bases lay outside the gene matches. Per germline, CDR1 KGHDR and CDR2 SFDVKD. There are 17 residues in the CDR3. The CDR3 loop is CATSVTVGLATNNEQFF. The CDR3 coding sequence is TGTGCCACCAGTGTTACCGTCGGACTAGCGACGAACAATGAGCAGTTCTTC.

This clonotype came up a few times. The V and J genes are TRBV20-1 and TRBJ2-1; 13 nucleotides match TRBD2. J was trimmed by 13 bases and V by 0 bases; bases with no gene match: 15. The germline gives CDR1 DFQATT, CDR2 SNEGSKA (reference sequence). The CDR3 extends over 17 amino acids. The CDR3 DNA reads TGCAGTGCTAGAGATGATTCGGGGACTAGCGGGGCGGTCGGTCAGTTCTTC. Its translation is CSARDDSGTSGAVGQFF.